A single sample gave rise to the 6 T cell receptor beta chains below, sequenced in a study of cytomegalovirus exposure and HLA in healthy donors. This PCR relied on a set of 60 Vbeta primers and 13 Jbeta primers. Only in-frame clones appear in the TCRdb table, and some are missing; sequencing was by immunoSEQ multiplex PCR. The table shows 110,000 to 150,000 clones, with approximately 80% occurring only once. The sequenced sample consisted of PBMCs. These receptors came from a woman between 40 and 50 years old in good health and CMV-seropositive.

This chain uses TRBV27 with TRBJ1-2; 10 nucleotides match TRBD1. The CDR3 spans 14 residues. Germline CDR1 is MNHEY and CDR2 is SMNVEV (reference sequence). Trimming removed 2 bases from V and 5 bases from J; junction bases left unmatched: 2. The CDR3 region has the DNA TGTGCCAGCAGTTTAGGGACAGGGGAATATGGCTACACCTTC. Its protein is CASSLGTGEYGYTF.

The J gene is TRBJ2-1, the V gene TRBV4-3, with D possibly TRBD1 on 6 matching bases. The CDR3 runs 14 residues. CDR1 and CDR2 from the germline V gene are LGHNA and YSLEER. Deletions cut 1 base from V and 8 bases from J, with 12 bases between. In nucleotides, the CDR3 is TGCGCCAGCAGCCAAGCCGTTGGGGGCTATGAGCAGTTCTTC. The encoded protein is CASSQAVGGYEQFF.

CDR3 coding DNA: TGTGCCAGCTCCTCAGGGGGGAGTACGTATGAGCAGTTCTTC. Its translation is CASSSGGSTYEQFF. This chain uses TRBV6-5 with TRBJ2-1; D is perhaps TRBD1 (7 bases). Germline V gives CDR1 MNHEY, CDR2 SVGAGI. V shed 8 bases and J shed 8 bases, with 19 bases lying between them. The CDR3 contains 14 residues.

J is TRBJ2-6 and V is TRBV2, with D possibly matching TRBD2 (6 bases). Germline V CDR1 and CDR2: SNHLY, FYNNEI. CDR3 length: 18 residues. Trimming took off 4 bases at V and 0 bases at J, with 16 bases between the two ends. CDR3 nucleotide sequence: TGTGCCAGCAGTGCCCCCGGCCGGGGGTTCTCTGGGGCCAACGTCCTGACTTTC. This encodes CASSAPGRGFSGANVLTF.

V gene TRBV5-1 combines with J gene TRBJ1-2, with D maybe TRBD1 (6 bases). V was pared by 0 bases and J by 0 bases, with 9 bases between. This CDR3 comprises 15 residues. Germline V gene data show CDR1 as SGHRS and CDR2 as YFSETQ. CDR3 sequence (DNA): TGCGCCAGCAGCTTGGCCAGGGGAGCTAACTATGGCTACACCTTC. Translated, it gives CASSLARGANYGYTF.

The rearrangement links TRBV11-2 to TRBJ2-2; 9 nucleotides line up with TRBD2. CDR1 SGHAT and CDR2 FQNNGV come from the germline V gene. V dropped 1 base and J dropped 4; count of bases not matched to a gene: 10. This CDR3 is 18 amino acids long. The DNA for the CDR3 is TGTGCCAGCAGCTTAGTGGATGCGGGGGGGCTCTCCACCGGGGAGCTGTTTTTT. Its translation is CASSLVDAGGLSTGELFF.